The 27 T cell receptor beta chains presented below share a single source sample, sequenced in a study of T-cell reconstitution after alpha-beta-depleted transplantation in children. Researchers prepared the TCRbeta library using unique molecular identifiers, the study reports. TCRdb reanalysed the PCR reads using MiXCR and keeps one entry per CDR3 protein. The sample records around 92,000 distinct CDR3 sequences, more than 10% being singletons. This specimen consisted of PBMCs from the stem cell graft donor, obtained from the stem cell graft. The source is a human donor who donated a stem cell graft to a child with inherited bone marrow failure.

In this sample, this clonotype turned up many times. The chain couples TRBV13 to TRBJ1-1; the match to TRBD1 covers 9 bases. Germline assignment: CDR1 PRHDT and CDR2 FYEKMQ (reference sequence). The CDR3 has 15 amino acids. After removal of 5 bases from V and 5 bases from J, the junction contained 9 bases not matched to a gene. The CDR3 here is CASSTDRGSWTEAFF. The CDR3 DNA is TGTGCCAGCAGCACGGACAGGGGAAGTTGGACTGAAGCTTTCTTT.

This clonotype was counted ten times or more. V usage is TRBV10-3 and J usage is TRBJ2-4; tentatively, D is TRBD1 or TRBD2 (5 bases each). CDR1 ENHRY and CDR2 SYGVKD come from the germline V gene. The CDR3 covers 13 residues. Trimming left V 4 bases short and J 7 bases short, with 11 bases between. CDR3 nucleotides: TGTGCCATCAGTGTGAATCGGGGCAACATTCAGTACTTC. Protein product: CAISVNRGNIQYF.

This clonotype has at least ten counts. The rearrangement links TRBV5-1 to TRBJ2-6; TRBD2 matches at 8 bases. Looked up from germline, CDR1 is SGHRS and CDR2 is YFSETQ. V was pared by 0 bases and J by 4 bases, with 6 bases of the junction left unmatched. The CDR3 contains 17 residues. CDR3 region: CASSLANGGAGANVLTF. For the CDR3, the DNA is TGCGCCAGCAGCTTGGCCAACGGGGGGGCCGGGGCCAACGTCCTGACTTTC.

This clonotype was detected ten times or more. CDR3 region: CATSKGYGGAGNTIYF. The CDR3, as DNA: TGTGCCACCAGCAAGGGTTACGGAGGAGCTGGAAACACCATATATTTT. The rearrangement links TRBV15 to TRBJ1-3; D uncertain. This CDR3 has 16 residues. Trimming pared 4 bases from V and 2 bases from J, leaving 15 bases between. Looked up from germline, CDR1 is LNHNV and CDR2 is YYDKDF (reference sequence).

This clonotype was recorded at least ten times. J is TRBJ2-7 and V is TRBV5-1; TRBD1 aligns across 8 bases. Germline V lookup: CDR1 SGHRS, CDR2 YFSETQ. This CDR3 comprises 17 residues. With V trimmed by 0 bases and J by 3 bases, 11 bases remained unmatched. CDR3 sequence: CASSLGTQGARGYEQYF. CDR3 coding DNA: TGCGCCAGCAGCTTGGGCACTCAGGGGGCGAGGGGCTACGAGCAGTACTTC. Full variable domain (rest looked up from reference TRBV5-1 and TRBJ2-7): KAGVTQTPRYLIKTRGQQVTLSCSPISGHRSVSWYQQTPGQGLQFLFEYFSETQRNKGNFPGRFSGRQFSNSRSEMNVSTLELGDSALYLCASSLGTQGARGYEQYFGPGTRLTVT.

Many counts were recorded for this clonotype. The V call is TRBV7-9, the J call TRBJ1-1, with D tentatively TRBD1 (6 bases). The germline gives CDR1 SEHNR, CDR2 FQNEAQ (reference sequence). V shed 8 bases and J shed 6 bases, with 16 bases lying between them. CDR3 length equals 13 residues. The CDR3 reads CASSGRGGAEAFF. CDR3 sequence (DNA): TGTGCCAGCTCCGGCAGGGGAGGGGCTGAAGCTTTCTTT.

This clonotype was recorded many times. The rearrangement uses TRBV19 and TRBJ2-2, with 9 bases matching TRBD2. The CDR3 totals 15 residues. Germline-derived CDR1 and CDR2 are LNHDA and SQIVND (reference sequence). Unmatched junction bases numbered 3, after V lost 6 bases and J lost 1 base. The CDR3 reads CASRPAGGNTGELFF. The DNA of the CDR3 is TGTGCCAGTAGGCCAGCGGGAGGGAACACCGGGGAGCTGTTTTTT.

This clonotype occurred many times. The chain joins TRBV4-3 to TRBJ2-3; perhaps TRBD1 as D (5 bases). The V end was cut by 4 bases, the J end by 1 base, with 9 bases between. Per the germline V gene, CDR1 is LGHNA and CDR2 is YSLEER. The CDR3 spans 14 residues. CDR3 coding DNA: TGCGCCAGCAGCCCCGACAGCCGCACAGATACGCAGTATTTT. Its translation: CASSPDSRTDTQYF.

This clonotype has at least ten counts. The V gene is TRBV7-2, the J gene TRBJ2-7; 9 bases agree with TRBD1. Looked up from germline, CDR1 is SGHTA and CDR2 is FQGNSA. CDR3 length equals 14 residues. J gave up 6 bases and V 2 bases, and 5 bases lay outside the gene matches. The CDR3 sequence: CASSLTGQGTEQYF. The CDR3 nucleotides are TGTGCCAGCAGCTTAACGGGACAGGGTACCGAGCAGTACTTC. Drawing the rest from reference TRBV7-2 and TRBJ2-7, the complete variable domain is GAGVSQSPSNKVTEKGKDVELRCDPISGHTALYWYRQSLGQGLEFLIYFQGNSAPDKSGLPSDRFSAERTGGSVSTLTIQRTQQEDSAVYLCASSLTGQGTEQYFGPGTRLTVT.

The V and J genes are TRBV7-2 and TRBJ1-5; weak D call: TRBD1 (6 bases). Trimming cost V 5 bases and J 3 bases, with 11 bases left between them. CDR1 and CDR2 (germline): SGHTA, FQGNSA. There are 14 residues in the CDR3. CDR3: CASSRDRNNQPQHF. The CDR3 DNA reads TGTGCCAGCAGCCGAGACAGGAACAATCAGCCCCAGCATTTT.

The CDR3 nucleotides read TGTGCCAGCACCGGGCAGGCCACCGGGGAGCTGTTTTTT. It translates to CASTGQATGELFF. This rearrangement joins TRBV6-2 or TRBV6-3 to TRBJ2-2; no clear D gene. This CDR3 has 13 residues. Trimming stripped 7 bases from V and 4 bases from J, with 10 bases between. The germline CDR1 and CDR2 sequences are MNHEY and SVGEGT.

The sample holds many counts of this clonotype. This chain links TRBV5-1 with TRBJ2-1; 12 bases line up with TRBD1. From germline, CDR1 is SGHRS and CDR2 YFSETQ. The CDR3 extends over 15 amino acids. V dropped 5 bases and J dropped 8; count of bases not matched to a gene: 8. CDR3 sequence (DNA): TGCGCCAGCAGTTCCTCCGGGACAGGGGGCGATGAGCAGTTCTTC. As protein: CASSSSGTGGDEQFF.

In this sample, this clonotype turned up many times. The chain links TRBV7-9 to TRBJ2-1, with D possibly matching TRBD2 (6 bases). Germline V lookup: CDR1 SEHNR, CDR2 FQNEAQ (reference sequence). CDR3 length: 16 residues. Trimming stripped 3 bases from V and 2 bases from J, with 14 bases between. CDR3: CASSFGGTGAYNEQFF. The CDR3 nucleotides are TGTGCCAGCAGCTTCGGGGGTACGGGGGCCTACAATGAGCAGTTCTTC.

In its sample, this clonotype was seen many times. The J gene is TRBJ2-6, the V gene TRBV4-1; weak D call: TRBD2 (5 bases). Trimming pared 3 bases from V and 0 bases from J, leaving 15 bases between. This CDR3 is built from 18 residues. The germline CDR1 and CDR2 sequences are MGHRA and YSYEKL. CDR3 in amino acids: CASSQRVTSSSGANVLTF. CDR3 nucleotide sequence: TGCGCCAGCAGCCAGAGGGTTACTTCTAGCTCTGGGGCCAACGTCCTGACTTTC.

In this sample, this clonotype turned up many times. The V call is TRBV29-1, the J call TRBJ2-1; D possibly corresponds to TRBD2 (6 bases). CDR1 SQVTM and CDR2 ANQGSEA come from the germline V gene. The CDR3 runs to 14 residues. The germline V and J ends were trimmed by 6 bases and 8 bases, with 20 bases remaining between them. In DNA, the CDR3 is TGCAGCGTAAAAACTGGGACTGTAGTGGATGAGCAGTTCTTC. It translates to CSVKTGTVVDEQFF.

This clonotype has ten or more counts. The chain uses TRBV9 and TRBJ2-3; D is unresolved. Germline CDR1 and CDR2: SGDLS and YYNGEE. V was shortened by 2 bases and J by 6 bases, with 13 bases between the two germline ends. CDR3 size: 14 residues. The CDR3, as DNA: TGTGCCAGCAGCGTCTCTGGAAAGCTTGATACGCAGTATTTT. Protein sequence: CASSVSGKLDTQYF.

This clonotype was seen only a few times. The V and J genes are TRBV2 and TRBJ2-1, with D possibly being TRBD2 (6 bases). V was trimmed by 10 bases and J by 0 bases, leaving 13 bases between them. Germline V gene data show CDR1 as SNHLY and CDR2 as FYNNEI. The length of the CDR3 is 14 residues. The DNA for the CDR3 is TGTGCCACCGCTAGCGTCAGCTCCTACAATGAGCAGTTCTTC. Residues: CATASVSSYNEQFF.

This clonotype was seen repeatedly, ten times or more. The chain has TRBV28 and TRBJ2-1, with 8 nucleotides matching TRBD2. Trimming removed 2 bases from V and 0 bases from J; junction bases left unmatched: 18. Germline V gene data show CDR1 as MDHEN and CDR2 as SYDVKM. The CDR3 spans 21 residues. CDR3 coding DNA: TGTGCCAGCAGTTTACCCCGCGCTCGGGCGGGAGGTCGACCCTCCTACAATGAGCAGTTCTTC. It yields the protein CASSLPRARAGGRPSYNEQFF.

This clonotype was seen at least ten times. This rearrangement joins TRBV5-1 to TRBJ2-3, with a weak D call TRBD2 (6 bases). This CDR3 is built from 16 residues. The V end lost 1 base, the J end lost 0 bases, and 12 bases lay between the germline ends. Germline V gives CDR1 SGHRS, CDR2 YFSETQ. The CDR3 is CASSLPPGVSTDTQYF. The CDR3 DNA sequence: TGCGCCAGCAGCTTGCCCCCGGGGGTTAGCACAGATACGCAGTATTTT.

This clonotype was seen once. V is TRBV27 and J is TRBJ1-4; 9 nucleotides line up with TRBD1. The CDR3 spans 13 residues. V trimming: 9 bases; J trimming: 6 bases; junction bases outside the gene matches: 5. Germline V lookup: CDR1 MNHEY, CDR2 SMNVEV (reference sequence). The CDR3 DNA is TGTGCCAGTTCGGACAGGGGAGATGAAAAACTGTTTTTT. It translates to CASSDRGDEKLFF.

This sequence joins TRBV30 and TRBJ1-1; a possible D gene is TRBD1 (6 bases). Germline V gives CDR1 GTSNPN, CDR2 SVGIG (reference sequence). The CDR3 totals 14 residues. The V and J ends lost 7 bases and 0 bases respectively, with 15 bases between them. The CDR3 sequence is CAFRRGTMNTEAFF. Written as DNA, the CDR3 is TGTGCCTTTCGAAGGGGGACAATGAACACTGAAGCTTTCTTT.

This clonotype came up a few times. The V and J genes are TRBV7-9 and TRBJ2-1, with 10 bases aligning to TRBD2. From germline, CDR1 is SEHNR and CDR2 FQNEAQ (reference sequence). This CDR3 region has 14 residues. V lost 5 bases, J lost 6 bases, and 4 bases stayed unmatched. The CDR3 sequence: CASSHSGGFNEQFF. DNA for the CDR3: TGTGCCAGCAGCCATAGCGGGGGGTTCAATGAGCAGTTCTTC.

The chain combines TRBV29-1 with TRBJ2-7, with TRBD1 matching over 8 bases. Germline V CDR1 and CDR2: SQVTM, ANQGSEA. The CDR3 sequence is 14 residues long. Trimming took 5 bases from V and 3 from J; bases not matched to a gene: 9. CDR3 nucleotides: TGCAGCGTTACTCCCGGGACAGGCTTCTACGAGCAGTACTTC. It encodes CSVTPGTGFYEQYF.

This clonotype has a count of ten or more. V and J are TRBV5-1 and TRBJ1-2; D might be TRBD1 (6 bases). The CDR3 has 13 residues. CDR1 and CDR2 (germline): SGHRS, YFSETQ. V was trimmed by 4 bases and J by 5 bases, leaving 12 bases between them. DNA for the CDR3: TGCGCCAGCAGCACGGACAGCTATTATGGCTACACCTTC. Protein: CASSTDSYYGYTF.

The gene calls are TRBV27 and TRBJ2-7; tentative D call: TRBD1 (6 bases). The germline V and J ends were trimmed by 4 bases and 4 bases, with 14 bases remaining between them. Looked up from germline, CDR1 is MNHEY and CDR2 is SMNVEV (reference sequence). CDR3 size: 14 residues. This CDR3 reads CASSSRGRGYEQYF. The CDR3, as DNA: TGTGCCAGCAGTTCCCGGGGCAGGGGTTACGAGCAGTACTTC.

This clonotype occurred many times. CDR3: CASTGRQGATGELFF. The CDR3 DNA reads TGCGCCAGCACAGGAAGGCAGGGGGCGACCGGGGAGCTGTTTTTT. The V and J genes are TRBV5-1 and TRBJ2-2; 8 bases are a match to TRBD1. In germline, CDR1 is SGHRS, CDR2 YFSETQ. This CDR3 region has 15 residues. Trimming took 6 bases from V and 5 from J; bases not matched to a gene: 9.

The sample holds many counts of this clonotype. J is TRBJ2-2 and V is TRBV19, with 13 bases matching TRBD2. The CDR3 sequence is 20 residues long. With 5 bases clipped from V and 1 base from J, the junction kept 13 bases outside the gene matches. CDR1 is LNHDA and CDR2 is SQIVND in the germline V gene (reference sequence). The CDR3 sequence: CASSQRRTSGSGWNTGELFF. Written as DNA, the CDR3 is TGTGCCAGTAGTCAACGTAGGACTAGCGGGAGTGGATGGAACACCGGGGAGCTGTTTTTT.